Following are 16 T cell receptor beta chains from one sample sequenced in a study of blood T cells in healthy people across ages. It was with a sample-barcoded 5' primer and a J-beta primer mix that a second PCR of roughly 7 to 12 cycles was run. TCRdb reprocessed the 5' RACE reads via MiXCR and lists one record per CDR3 protein. Found here are more than 650,000 distinct CDR3 sequences, about a fifth of them singletons; the top ten hold around a fifth. Sequenced input: blood. The receptors stem from an older man in good health.

The V call is TRBV28, the J call TRBJ2-2; weak D call: TRBD1 (5 bases). With 7 bases removed from V and 4 bases from J, the gap between germline ends came to 10 bases. Per the germline V gene, CDR1 is MDHEN and CDR2 is SYDVKM. This CDR3 comprises 13 residues. The CDR3 loop reads CASNTRATGELFF. The CDR3 nucleotides are TGTGCCAGCAATACCAGGGCCACCGGGGAGCTGTTTTTT.

The V call is TRBV7-2, the J call TRBJ2-2; D gene ambiguous. V was trimmed by 5 bases and J by 3 bases, leaving 13 bases between them. CDR1 SGHTA and CDR2 FQGNSA come from the germline V gene. The CDR3 is 15 amino acids. The CDR3 DNA follows: TGTGCCAGCAGCGAACCTGTGGGGTACACCGGGGAGCTGTTTTTT. Amino acids: CASSEPVGYTGELFF.

This rearrangement joins TRBV14 to TRBJ1-2, with 7 positions matching TRBD1. The junction had 10 bases not matched to a gene; V was cut back by 4 bases and J by 5 bases. Germline assignment: CDR1 SGHDN and CDR2 FVKESK. The CDR3 runs 15 residues. CDR3 bases: TGTGCCAGCAGCCTGAGGGGGCGTTCGAATTATGGCTACACCTTC. Translating gives CASSLRGRSNYGYTF.

This clonotype was seen a handful of times. J is TRBJ2-7 and V is TRBV7-8; D is unclear. The V and J ends lost 0 bases and 1 base respectively, with 4 bases between them. From germline, CDR1 is SGHVS and CDR2 FQNEAQ. The CDR3 is 13 amino acids. For the CDR3, the DNA is TGTGCCAGCAGCTTAGCGGAGTCCTACGAGCAGTACGTC. Translating it yields CASSLAESYEQYV.

V gene TRBV5-1 combines with J gene TRBJ2-1; 12 bases line up with TRBD2. V trimming: 4 bases; J trimming: 7 bases; junction bases outside the gene matches: 3. This CDR3 has 14 amino acids. Germline CDR1 and CDR2: SGHRS and YFSETQ. CDR3 amino acids: CASSIGLAGNEQFF. The CDR3 DNA reads as TGCGCCAGCAGCATTGGACTAGCGGGGAATGAGCAGTTCTTC.

The J gene is TRBJ2-3, the V gene TRBV5-5; D possibly corresponds to TRBD1 (6 bases). Trimming stripped 4 bases from V and 1 base from J, with 13 bases between. The germline gives CDR1 SGHKS, CDR2 YYEKEE (reference sequence). This CDR3 is 15 amino acids long. The CDR3 loop is CASSRGQTRTDTQYF. The CDR3 bases are TGTGCCAGCAGCCGAGGACAGACTCGCACAGATACGCAGTATTTT.

This clonotype was observed a handful of times. The chain uses TRBV7-9 and TRBJ1-2; tentative D call: TRBD1 (6 bases). This CDR3 contains 13 residues. The V end was cut by 9 bases, the J end by 12 bases, with 23 bases between. CDR1 is SEHNR, CDR2 FQNEAQ, per germline (reference sequence). CDR3 DNA: TGTGCCAGTGCCCCACAGGGACCACTGATTGACACCTTC. Translated: CASAPQGPLIDTF. Filled out from reference TRBV7-9 and TRBJ1-2, the complete variable domain reads DTGVSQNPRHKITKRGQNVTFRCDPISEHNRLYWYRQTLGQGPEFLTYFQNEAQLEKSRLLSDRFSAERPKGSFSTLEIQRTEQGDSAMYLCASAPQGPLIDTFGSGTRLTVV.

This clonotype was observed a few times. The junction shows a germline mismatch at one end, possibly a read error. The V call is TRBV7-8, the J call TRBJ1-6; the D gene is possibly TRBD1 (5 bases). CDR1 SGHVS and CDR2 FQNEAQ come from the germline V gene. The CDR3 sequence is 12 residues long. DNA of the CDR3: TGCGCCACAGGCCTTTTGGAGTCACCCCTCCACTTT. Its translation is CATGLLESPLHF.

The sample holds a few counts of this clonotype. This chain uses TRBV28 with TRBJ2-7, with D maybe TRBD1 (5 bases). This CDR3 is 16 amino acids long. V lost 6 bases and J lost 0, with 18 bases in between. Germline assignment: CDR1 MDHEN and CDR2 SYDVKM. CDR3 nucleotide sequence: TGTGCCAGCAGGCCCGTAGGGGCCGCGAGCTCCTACGAGCAGTACTTC. Translating gives CASRPVGAASSYEQYF.

The chain joins TRBV12-3 or TRBV12-4 to TRBJ1-2; 8 bases map to TRBD1. V shed 6 bases and J 4 bases; nucleotides not matched to a gene: 4. The CDR3 covers 13 residues. The DNA of the CDR3 is TGTGCCAGCAGCTGGGACAGGAGCTATGGCTACACCTTC. It yields the protein CASSWDRSYGYTF.

The rearrangement joins TRBV5-1 to TRBJ1-6, with 8 bases lining up with TRBD1. Trimming removed 4 bases from V and 4 bases from J; junction bases left unmatched: 7. Germline lookup yields CDR1 SGHRS and CDR2 YFSETQ. The CDR3 contains 16 residues. CDR3 protein: CASSQGADQYNSPLHF. The CDR3, as DNA: TGCGCCAGCAGCCAGGGGGCAGACCAATATAATTCACCCCTCCACTTT.

In DNA, the CDR3 is TGCAGTGCTACCCTTATAGCGGGAGACAGCACAGATACGCAGTATTTT. Amino acid sequence: CSATLIAGDSTDTQYF. This rearrangement joins TRBV20-1 to TRBJ2-3; 9 bases fit TRBD2. The CDR3 is 16 amino acids. Germline CDR1 is DFQATT and CDR2 is SNEGSKA (reference sequence). With V trimmed by 4 bases and J by 0 bases, 8 bases remained unmatched.

The V gene is TRBV24-1, the J gene TRBJ2-1; D is unclear. Trimming removed 2 bases from V and 5 bases from J, with 9 bases in between. Germline V gene lookup returns CDR1 KGHDR and CDR2 SFDVKD. The CDR3 is made up of 14 amino acids. In DNA form, the CDR3 reads TGTGCCACCAGTGATTCAGGTTACGACAATGAGCAGTTCTTC. Its translation is CATSDSGYDNEQFF.

This clonotype was found a few times. This chain joins TRBV19 and TRBJ1-1; D uncertain. The CDR3 consists of 12 residues. The germline V and J ends were trimmed by 7 bases and 1 base, with 7 bases remaining between them. CDR1 and CDR2 from the germline V gene are LNHDA and SQIVND (reference sequence). Here the CDR3 DNA reads TGTGCCAGTATAGGCTGGAACACTGAAGCTTTCTTT. Translated, it gives CASIGWNTEAFF.

This clonotype was picked up many times. The chain has TRBV5-1 and TRBJ1-2, with 7 positions matching TRBD1. CDR3 length: 15 residues. With V trimmed by 6 bases and J by 7 bases, 15 bases remained unmatched. Per germline, CDR1 SGHRS and CDR2 YFSETQ. As DNA, the CDR3 is TGCGCCAGCACCCCGACAGGGTTCCTAGCGTCTGGCTACACCTTC. It yields the protein CASTPTGFLASGYTF.

The rearrangement joins TRBV24-1 to TRBJ2-3, with TRBD2 matching 9 bases. The V gene's germline CDR1 is KGHDR and CDR2 SFDVKD. V shed 3 bases and J 2 bases; nucleotides not matched to a gene: 5. The CDR3 covers 16 residues. CDR3 residues: CATSDRIAGVTDTQYF. The CDR3 DNA follows: TGTGCCACCAGTGATCGTATAGCGGGAGTCACAGATACGCAGTATTTT.